Shown below are 27 T cell receptor beta chains from a single sample sequenced in a study of blood T cells in healthy people across ages (dated by TCRdb to about 2015). Receptor libraries were prepared by 5' RACE. Sequenced using an Illumina HiSeq 2500. A second PCR of about 6 to 12 cycles was run with a J-beta primer mix and a sample-barcoded 5' primer. TCRdb reworked the public reads: Q25 trimming with fastp, MiXCR clone assembly, productive beta chains retained. CDR3 protein sequences are deduplicated, and each keeps its most common genes and DNA. This sample comprises 700,000 to 800,000 distinct CDR3 sequences, about 42% of them detected only once. The ten largest clones represent less than 25% of the sample. Sequencing used blood. Every receptor here comes from a woman aged 55-70 years in good health.

Comment on this clonotype: Mismatch with germline at one junction end may stem from a read error. The genes are TRBV11-1 and TRBJ2-4, with a tentative D call TRBD2 (6 bases). The CDR3 totals 12 residues. Germline V gene sequence: CDR1 SGHAT, CDR2 FQDESV (reference sequence). The chain's CDR3 is CASSPGLHIQYF. CDR3 DNA sequence: TGTGCTAGCAGCCCGGGACTCCACATTCAGTACTTC.

As concerns this clonotype: A much larger clone differs from this one at a single base, so this may be a read error. J is TRBJ2-6 and V is TRBV19; the D is unclear. The CDR3 consists of 16 residues. Germline lookup yields CDR1 LNHDA and CDR2 SQIVND (reference sequence). Written as DNA, the CDR3 is TGTGCCAGTAGTATAGCTCACTCCTCTGGGACCAACGTCCTGACTTTC. Translating gives CASSIAHSSGTNVLTF.

This clonotype was detected only a few times. This chain links TRBV20-1 with TRBJ2-3, with no clear D. Trimming cost V 4 bases and J 6 bases, with 17 bases left between them. Germline V CDR1 and CDR2: DFQATT, SNEGSKA (reference sequence). The CDR3 is made up of 14 amino acids. Here the CDR3 DNA reads TGCAGTGCTATTAATACCCGAGTCGAGGATACGCAGTATTTT. It yields the protein CSAINTRVEDTQYF.

The genes are TRBV6-6 and TRBJ2-1, with D possibly being TRBD1 (5 bases). Germline V CDR1 and CDR2: MNHNY, SVGAGI (reference sequence). The V gene lost 1 base and the J gene lost 1 base, with 14 bases spanning the gap. This CDR3 is 17 amino acids long. CDR3 in amino acids: CASSYFRQYISYNEQFF. DNA for the CDR3: TGTGCCAGCAGTTACTTTAGACAGTATATTTCCTACAATGAGCAGTTCTTC.

This clonotype was detected only a few times. The chain couples TRBV10-3 to TRBJ2-7; weak D call: TRBD2 (6 bases). Trimming took off 3 bases at V and 0 bases at J, with 12 bases between the two ends. Germline V gene data show CDR1 as ENHRY and CDR2 as SYGVKD. The CDR3 sequence is 15 residues long. CDR3 sequence reads: CAISDRTIISYEQYF. The DNA for the CDR3 is TGTGCCATCAGTGATCGGACTATCATCTCCTACGAGCAGTACTTC.

V usage is TRBV20-1 and J usage is TRBJ2-7; unclear D gene. The CDR3 spans 12 residues. The germline V and J ends were trimmed by 2 bases and 4 bases, with 9 bases remaining between them. Looked up from germline, CDR1 is DFQATT and CDR2 is SNEGSKA (reference sequence). CDR3 DNA sequence: TGCAGTGCTAGACCAGGAGTTTACGAGCAGTACTTC. Translating gives CSARPGVYEQYF.

This clonotype was picked up many times. The J gene is TRBJ2-5, the V gene TRBV7-2, with D hard to call. The CDR3 consists of 14 residues. From germline, CDR1 is SGHTA and CDR2 FQGNSA. Trimming pared 5 bases from V and 0 bases from J, leaving 10 bases between. This chain's CDR3 is CASSTPGYQETQYF. DNA of the CDR3: TGTGCCAGCAGCACACCGGGCTACCAAGAGACCCAGTACTTC.

This chain joins TRBV3-1 and TRBJ1-2, with TRBD1 as a possible D gene (5 bases). The germline CDR1 and CDR2 sequences are LGHDT and YNNKEL (reference sequence). V was shortened by 1 base and J by 4 bases, with 10 bases between the two germline ends. This CDR3 is built from 14 residues. This chain's CDR3 is CASSQAGASYGYTF. The CDR3 nucleotides read TGTGCCAGCAGCCAAGCTGGGGCCAGCTATGGCTACACCTTC.

Concerning this clonotype: Possible read error: a much larger clone is one base away. The rearrangement joins TRBV28 to TRBJ2-3, with 15 bases identical to TRBD2. Germline V gene sequence: CDR1 MDHEN, CDR2 SYDVKM. The CDR3 runs 20 residues. CDR3 residues: CASSPHPGLAGGYGTDRQYF. DNA of the CDR3: TGTGCCAGCAGTCCGCACCCGGGACTAGCGGGGGGATACGGCACAGATAGGCAGTATTTT.

The chain carries TRBV5-1 and TRBJ2-1; TRBD2 matches 14 bases. The V gene's germline CDR1 is SGHRS and CDR2 YFSETQ. This CDR3 has 16 residues. The V segment lost 3 bases and the J segment 3 bases; nucleotides outside the gene matches: 2. CDR3 sequence reads: CASSSGLAGVYNEQFF. The DNA for the CDR3 is TGCGCCAGCAGCTCGGGACTAGCGGGGGTCTACAATGAGCAGTTCTTC.

The genes are TRBV7-3 and TRBJ2-1, with 8 bases fitting TRBD2. The assigned J gene may be wrong: the sequence end matches TRBJ2-7 better. The germline V gene encodes CDR1 SGHTA and CDR2 FQGTGA. This CDR3 has 18 amino acids. The CDR3 reads CASSLGPGIAGTGNEQYF. The CDR3 DNA reads as TGTGCCAGCAGCTTAGGTCCTGGAATAGCGGGAACAGGCAATGAGCAGTACTTC.

This clonotype turned up a few times. The chain combines TRBV29-1 with TRBJ2-1, with 10 bases lining up with TRBD2. V was clipped by 6 bases and J by 3 bases; unmatched bases: 5. Germline V gene sequence: CDR1 SQVTM, CDR2 ANQGSEA. This CDR3 spans 14 amino acids. The CDR3 DNA reads TGCAGCGTCGTACTAGCGGGGTACTACAATGAGCAGTTCTTC. It translates to CSVVLAGYYNEQFF.

The rearrangement joins TRBV12-3 or TRBV12-4 to TRBJ2-1, with TRBD2 matching over 9 bases. The V and J ends lost 7 bases and 8 bases, in that order; junction bases with no gene match: 9. The CDR3 has 14 amino acids. The CDR3 region has the DNA TGTGCCAGCATGGCAGCGGGGGGTTTTTATGAGCAGTTCTTC. Its translation is CASMAAGGFYEQFF.

A single count supports this clonotype. V usage is TRBV7-2 and J usage is TRBJ2-3; possible D gene TRBD2, 5 bases. V shed 2 bases and J shed 6 bases, with 12 bases lying between them. CDR1 is SGHTA and CDR2 is FQGNSA in the germline V gene. The CDR3 length is 14 residues. DNA of the CDR3: TGTGCCAGCAGCTTAAGACCGGGAAGGGATACGCAGTATTTT. Residues: CASSLRPGRDTQYF.

About this clonotype itself: In this CDR3 the conserved last residue, phenylalanine or tryptophan, is missing, so a read error is likely. No DNA is shown, since the ends of the CDR3 on it are uncertain; the CDR3 is the one TCRdb lists. J is TRBJ2-1 and V is TRBV12-3 or TRBV12-4. The CDR3 has 12 amino acids, counting both end residues. The chain's CDR3 is CASSLRTDTPFS.

In its sample, this clonotype was seen a few times. The gene calls are TRBV20-1 and TRBJ2-1; D is undetermined. From germline, CDR1 is DFQATT and CDR2 SNEGSKA (reference sequence). The V gene lost 3 bases and the J gene lost 8 bases, with 14 bases spanning the gap. The CDR3 runs to 13 residues. In nucleotides, the CDR3 is TGCAGTGCTAGGATGGGGATGGCGGATGAGCAGTTCTTC. It codes for CSARMGMADEQFF.

In this sample, this clonotype turned up a few times. The chain links TRBV6-1 to TRBJ2-7; TRBD1 matches at 9 bases. Trimming took 6 bases from V and 2 from J; bases not matched to a gene: 8. Germline-derived CDR1 and CDR2 are MNHNS and SASEGT. This CDR3 region has 15 residues. CDR3 nucleotides: TGTGCCAGCAGAGTAGAGACAGGGGGGACCTACGAGCAGTACTTC. Amino acid sequence: CASRVETGGTYEQYF.

This clonotype has a handful of counts. The chain joins TRBV16 to TRBJ2-7; D gene ambiguous. V was shortened by 4 bases and J by 0 bases, with 10 bases between the two germline ends. CDR3 size: 14 residues. Looked up from germline, CDR1 is KGHSY and CDR2 is FQNENV. DNA for the CDR3: TGTGCCAGCAGCCCGCCCAGCAGCTCCTACGAGCAGTACTTC. The encoded protein is CASSPPSSSYEQYF.

This clonotype was detected only once. V and J are TRBV5-1 and TRBJ2-7; no clear D. This CDR3 comprises 15 residues. Trimming removed 1 base at V and 2 bases at J, with 13 bases between. Germline V gene lookup returns CDR1 SGHRS and CDR2 YFSETQ. Here the CDR3 DNA reads TGCGCCAGCAGCTTGTTGGCCGAGAGGACCTACGAGCAGTACTTC. Protein product: CASSLLAERTYEQYF.

This clonotype showed up just a few times. The rearrangement links TRBV2 to TRBJ1-5; D is unclear. V lost 3 bases to trimming and J lost 0 bases, with 6 bases between them. This CDR3 contains 14 residues. Per germline, CDR1 SNHLY and CDR2 FYNNEI. The CDR3 DNA reads as TGTGCCAGCAGTGAGGTCGATAGCAATCAGCCCCAGCATTTT. This sequence encodes CASSEVDSNQPQHF. Full variable domain (rest looked up from reference TRBV2 and TRBJ1-5): EPEVTQTPSHQVTQMGQEVILRCVPISNHLYFYWYRQILGQKVEFLVSFYNNEISEKSEIFDDQFSVERPDGSNFTLKIRSTKLEDSAMYFCASSEVDSNQPQHFGDGTRLSIL.

The V gene is TRBV6-2 or TRBV6-3, the J gene TRBJ2-5, with D possibly matching TRBD1 (6 bases). The CDR3 runs to 14 residues. Germline V CDR1 and CDR2: MNHEY, SVGEGT. V was clipped by 2 bases and J by 5 bases, with 12 bases between them. The CDR3 is CASSYGGYGETQYF. The CDR3 region has the DNA TGTGCCAGCAGTTACGGGGGCTACGGGGAGACCCAGTACTTC.

This clonotype has just a few counts. The rearrangement links TRBV6-1 to TRBJ2-1, with TRBD2 identical over 13 bases. Germline loops: CDR1 MNHNS, CDR2 SASEGT. V lost 5 bases to trimming and J lost 9 bases; unmatched junction nucleotides: 7. The CDR3 is 15 residues long. Here the CDR3 reads CASSSGTSGAAEQFF. The CDR3 DNA follows: TGTGCCAGCAGTTCCGGGACTAGCGGGGCAGCTGAGCAGTTCTTC.

This clonotype was counted ten times or more. J is TRBJ2-7 and V is TRBV7-2; no firm D call. V lost 6 bases and J 6 bases, leaving 18 bases between the germline ends. CDR3 size: 14 residues. Germline V lookup: CDR1 SGHTA, CDR2 FQGNSA. CDR3 sequence reads: CASRLPKNGGEQYF. As DNA, the CDR3 is TGTGCCAGCAGATTACCCAAAAACGGTGGCGAGCAGTACTTC. Drawing the rest from reference TRBV7-2 and TRBJ2-7, the complete variable domain is GAGVSQSPSNKVTEKGKDVELRCDPISGHTALYWYRQSLGQGLEFLIYFQGNSAPDKSGLPSDRFSAERTGGSVSTLTIQRTQQEDSAVYLCASRLPKNGGEQYFGPGTRLTVT.

The chain links TRBV7-2 to TRBJ2-7; TRBD2 aligns across 13 bases. The CDR3 sequence is 17 residues long. Germline V lookup: CDR1 SGHTA, CDR2 FQGNSA. V lost 5 bases and J lost 0; bases outside the gene matches: 7. The CDR3 region is CASSKDTSGGGSYEQYF. The DNA for the CDR3 is TGTGCCAGCAGCAAAGATACTAGCGGGGGGGGCTCCTACGAGCAGTACTTC.

This clonotype has only a few counts. The rearrangement links TRBV6-6 to TRBJ2-1; D not resolved. V shed 4 bases and J shed 0 bases, with 10 bases lying between them. Germline CDR1 reads MNHNY; CDR2 reads SVGAGI (reference sequence). The CDR3 contains 15 residues. The CDR3: CASSSQVSSYNEQFF. CDR3 DNA: TGTGCCAGCAGTTCCCAGGTGAGCTCCTACAATGAGCAGTTCTTC.

The V gene is TRBV29-1, the J gene TRBJ2-1, with TRBD2 as a possible D gene (5 bases). V was trimmed by 4 bases and J by 7 bases, leaving 17 bases between them. Germline V CDR1 and CDR2: SQVTM, ANQGSEA. The CDR3 consists of 14 residues. CDR3 DNA: TGCAGCGTTGCTACTAGTAACCTTATGAATGAGCAGTTCTTC. It specifies CSVATSNLMNEQFF.

In the case of this clonotype: At one boundary the junction diverges from the germline segment, which might be a read error. The chain employs TRBV24-1 and TRBJ2-1; no definite D call. The CDR3 contains 16 residues. Looked up from germline, CDR1 is KGHDR and CDR2 is SFDVKD. DNA of the CDR3: TGTGCCACCAGTGAATCCCGTCGTAGCTCCTACAATGGGCAGTTCTTC. Its translation: CATSESRRSSYNGQFF.